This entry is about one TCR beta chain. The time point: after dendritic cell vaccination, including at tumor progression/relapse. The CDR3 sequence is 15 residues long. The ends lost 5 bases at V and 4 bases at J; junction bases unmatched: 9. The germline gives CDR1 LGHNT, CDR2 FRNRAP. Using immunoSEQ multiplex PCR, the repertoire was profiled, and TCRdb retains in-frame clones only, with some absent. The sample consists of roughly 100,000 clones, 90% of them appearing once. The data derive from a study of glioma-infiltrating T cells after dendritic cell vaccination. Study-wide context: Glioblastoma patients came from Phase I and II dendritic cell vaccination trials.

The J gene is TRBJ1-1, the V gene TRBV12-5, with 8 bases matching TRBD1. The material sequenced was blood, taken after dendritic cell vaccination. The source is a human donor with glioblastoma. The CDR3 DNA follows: TGTGCTAGTGGTCTGACAGGGGCCTCTACCACTGAAGCTTTCTTT. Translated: CASGLTGASTTEAFF. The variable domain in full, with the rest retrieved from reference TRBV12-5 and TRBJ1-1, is DARVTQTPRHKVTEMGQEVTMRCQPILGHNTVFWYRQTMMQGLELLAYFRNRAPLDDSGMPKDRFSAEMPDATLATLKIQPSEPRDSAVYFCASGLTGASTTEAFFGQGTRLTVV.